What follows describes a single T cell receptor (beta chain). This CDR3 is 14 amino acids long. Germline-derived CDR1 and CDR2 are LNHDA and SQIVND (reference sequence). V shed 6 bases and J shed 6 bases, with 17 bases lying between them. Participants were aged about 18 to 100 years from roughly 26 US areas. As originally analysed: Reference gene primers were amplified, and this amplification served to estimate nucleated cell counts. Clones were sequenced by immunoSEQ multiplex PCR, and TCRdb holds only the in-frame ones, with some missing. That table supplies the V and J calls and clone size; D and trimming were determined from the DNA. Of hundreds of thousands of clones in the sample, around 90% were seen once. The data derive from a study of blood T cell repertoires in COVID-19.

This chain uses TRBV19 with TRBJ1-2; D perhaps matches TRBD1 (5 bases). The sequence derives from a man in his fifties who had been exposed to COVID-19. The sequenced sample was PBMCs or T cells enriched from blood (not recorded which). The CDR3 region has the DNA TGTGCCAGTAGGAGGGAATCGGGGGTCCATGGCTACACCTTC. It translates to CASRRESGVHGYTF. The full variable domain, its missing parts supplied by reference TRBV19 and TRBJ1-2, is DGGITQSPKYLFRKEGQNVTLSCEQNLNHDAMYWYRQDPGQGLRLIYYSQIVNDFQKGDIAEGYSVSREKKESFPLTVTSAQKNPTAFYLCASRRESGVHGYTFGSGTRLTVV.